The source of this TCR beta chain is a study of regulatory T cells in long-lasting Graves disease. This clonotype was seen many times. The time point here: newly diagnosed GD, antithyroid drugs for less than 3 months. Researchers made the TCR library from RNA that was extracted from PBMCs. The CDR3 is 13 residues long. Germline V CDR1 and CDR2: SGHTA, FQGTGA. Trimming cost V 8 bases and J 4 bases; bases outside gene matches: 7. Assembly of TCR beta libraries relied on iRepertoire HTBI primers together with Arm-PCR of CDR3 regions. From the multiplex PCR reads, TCRdb called clonotypes with MiXCR, one entry per CDR3 protein. The sample records about 440,000 distinct CDR3 sequences, approximately 15% being singletons. The data were also submitted as part of a second study, on T cells in Graves' hyperthyroidism and ophthalmopathy.

This sequence originates from a woman in her twenties or thirties with Graves disease. The chain is built from TRBV7-3 and TRBJ2-5; 7 bases map to TRBD1. The material sequenced was peripheral blood mononuclear cells (PBMCs), taken at new diagnosis, from a patient treated with antithyroid drugs. CDR3 region: CASSTGVGETQYF. The CDR3 DNA follows: TGTGCCAGCTCAACAGGGGTCGGAGAGACCCAGTACTTC. Full variable domain (missing parts from reference TRBV7-3 and TRBJ2-5): GAGVSQTPSNKVTEKGKYVELRCDPISGHTALYWYRQSLGQGPEFLIYFQGTGAADDSGLPNDRFFAVRPEGSVSTLKIQRTERGDSAVYLCASSTGVGETQYFGPGTRLLVL.